The 14 T cell receptor beta chains given below trace back to one sample, sequenced in a study of blood T cell repertoires in COVID-19. Data came from immunoSEQ multiplex PCR; TCRdb stores just in-frame clones and leaves some out. The sample contains about 240,000 clones, around 81% of which appear only once. The sequencing input was peripheral blood. All receptors derive from a young man who had recovered from COVID-19.

The chain's CDR3 is CASSPYPAGQGKNEKLFF. The CDR3 DNA is TGCGCCAGCAGTCCTTACCCCGCCGGACAGGGCAAAAATGAAAAACTGTTTTTT. This chain connects TRBV4-1 to TRBJ1-4; 8 positions match TRBD1. Germline CDR1 reads MGHRA; CDR2 reads YSYEKL. This CDR3 has 18 amino acids. V gave up 6 bases and J gave up 5 bases; unmatched junction bases: 17.

The rearrangement links TRBV6-5 to TRBJ2-1; TRBD2 might be the D (7 bases). Germline CDR1 MNHEY, CDR2 SVGAGI. V was shortened by 6 bases and J by 7 bases, with 13 bases between the two germline ends. The CDR3 is 13 amino acids. CDR3 nucleotide sequence: TGTGCCAGCAGCTATCGGGGGGCGAATGAGCAGTTCTTC. It codes for CASSYRGANEQFF.

The rearrangement links TRBV13 to TRBJ2-7, with TRBD2 matching over 10 bases. Losses at the gene ends were 7 bases for V and 1 base for J; bases not matched to a gene: 7. This CDR3 has 15 residues. The germline V gene encodes CDR1 PRHDT and CDR2 FYEKMQ (reference sequence). CDR3 DNA: TGTGCCAGCACCAATAGCGGGGGGTCATCCTACGAGCAGTACTTC. As protein: CASTNSGGSSYEQYF.

J is TRBJ1-3 and V is TRBV25-1; the D gene is possibly TRBD1 (6 bases). CDR3 length: 13 residues. Germline loops: CDR1 MGHDK, CDR2 SYGVNS. V was cut by 5 bases and J by 4 bases, with 9 bases left in between. CDR3 residues: CASSRQEGNTIYF. The CDR3 nucleotides read TGTGCCAGCAGTCGACAGGAGGGAAACACCATATATTTT.

This chain uses TRBV6-1 with TRBJ2-7; possible D gene TRBD2, 5 bases. Trimming removed 0 bases at V and 0 bases at J, with 12 bases between. The CDR3 spans 16 residues. Germline lookup yields CDR1 MNHNS and CDR2 SASEGT. As DNA, the CDR3 is TGTGCCAGCAGTGAAGCGCGGGCAGTAAGCTCCTACGAGCAGTACTTC. This sequence encodes CASSEARAVSSYEQYF.

This clone showed up just a few times. The chain carries TRBV6-2 or TRBV6-3 and TRBJ2-7, with TRBD1 matching 9 bases. The CDR3 totals 15 residues. In germline, CDR1 is MNHEY, CDR2 SVGEGT. Trimming at V came to 2 bases and at J to 6 bases, leaving 8 bases not matched to a gene. The CDR3 DNA sequence: TGTGCCAGCAGTTACCAGGGACAGGGTTCTCTCGAGCAGTACTTC. It encodes CASSYQGQGSLEQYF.

V is TRBV7-3 and J is TRBJ1-1; TRBD1 matches 9 bases. Germline V lookup: CDR1 SGHTA, CDR2 FQGTGA. CDR3 length: 14 amino acids. V was clipped by 5 bases and J by 2 bases; unmatched bases: 3. The CDR3 DNA reads TGTGCCAGCAGCATGGGACAGGGTAACACTGAAGCTTTCTTT. This encodes CASSMGQGNTEAFF.

The rearrangement uses TRBV5-1 and TRBJ1-2, with 8 bases fitting TRBD1. The CDR3 covers 16 residues. Trimming took 4 bases from V and 6 from J; bases not matched to a gene: 14. From germline, CDR1 is SGHRS and CDR2 YFSETQ. CDR3 sequence (DNA): TGCGCCAGCAGCCTTGGCAGCGGACAGGGAGAGGATGGCTACACCTTC. Amino acids: CASSLGSGQGEDGYTF.

The chain is built from TRBV28 and TRBJ1-2, with a weak D call TRBD1 (5 bases). The CDR3 is 16 residues long. V lost 2 bases to trimming and J lost 4 bases, with 17 bases between them. Germline V gene data show CDR1 as MDHEN and CDR2 as SYDVKM. The CDR3 bases are TGTGCCAGCAGTTTAAGTCGTCAGGGAACTATCTATGGCTACACCTTC. Its translation: CASSLSRQGTIYGYTF.

This clone has just one count. J is TRBJ2-3 and V is TRBV18; D gene ambiguous. From germline, CDR1 is KGHSH and CDR2 LQKENI. The CDR3 has 16 residues. Trimming stripped 3 bases from V and 2 bases from J, with 15 bases between. CDR3 region: CASSPFLRQTTDTQYF. CDR3 sequence (DNA): TGTGCCAGCTCACCGTTTCTCCGACAAACCACAGATACGCAGTATTTT.

This clone is a singleton in its sample. This chain uses TRBV6-5 with TRBJ1-1; D gene ambiguous. The CDR3 runs 16 residues. Germline V CDR1 and CDR2: MNHEY, SVGAGI. Trimming shortened V by 3 bases and J by 4 bases, and 18 bases separated the two germline ends. The CDR3 loop reads CASSYTSASGGTEAFF. CDR3 in DNA: TGTGCCAGCAGTTATACGTCAGCCTCCGGCGGCACTGAAGCTTTCTTT.

The CDR3 sequence is CASNLGQGTDTQYF. CDR3 DNA: TGTGCCAGCAACCTGGGACAGGGCACAGATACGCAGTATTTT. The genes are TRBV6-5 and TRBJ2-3; 8 nucleotides align to TRBD1. This CDR3 is 14 amino acids long. The V gene's germline CDR1 is MNHEY and CDR2 SVGAGI. Trimming took 7 bases from V and 1 from J; bases not matched to a gene: 4.

This clone was recorded many times. J is TRBJ1-1 and V is TRBV19; D unresolved. Between the trimmed V and J ends, which lost 6 bases and 5 bases, there was a span of 10 bases. In germline, CDR1 is LNHDA, CDR2 SQIVND (reference sequence). The CDR3 runs 12 residues. In DNA form, the CDR3 reads TGTGCCAGTAGGGACTTAACAACTGAAGCTTTCTTT. Residues: CASRDLTTEAFF. Drawing the rest from reference TRBV19 and TRBJ1-1, the complete variable domain is DGGITQSPKYLFRKEGQNVTLSCEQNLNHDAMYWYRQDPGQGLRLIYYSQIVNDFQKGDIAEGYSVSREKKESFPLTVTSAQKNPTAFYLCASRDLTTEAFFGQGTRLTVV.

This clone showed up just once. This sample also contains other DNA sequences that code for the same CDR3. The rearrangement uses TRBV6-5 and TRBJ1-1; D is unresolved. This CDR3 has 14 residues. Per germline, CDR1 MNHEY and CDR2 SVGAGI. V was shortened by 0 bases and J by 1 base, with 6 bases between the two germline ends. The CDR3: CASSYSGANTEAFF. CDR3 DNA: TGTGCCAGCAGTTACTCGGGCGCGAACACTGAAGCTTTCTTT.